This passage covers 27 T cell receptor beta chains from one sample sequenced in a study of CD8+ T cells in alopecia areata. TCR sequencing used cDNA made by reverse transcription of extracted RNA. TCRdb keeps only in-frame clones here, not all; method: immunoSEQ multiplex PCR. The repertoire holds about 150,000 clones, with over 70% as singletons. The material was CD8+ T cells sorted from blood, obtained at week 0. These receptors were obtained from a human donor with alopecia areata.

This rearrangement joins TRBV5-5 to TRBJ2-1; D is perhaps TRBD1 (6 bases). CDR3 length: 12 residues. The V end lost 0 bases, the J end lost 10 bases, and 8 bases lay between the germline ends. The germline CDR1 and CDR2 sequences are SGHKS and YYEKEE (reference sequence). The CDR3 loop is CASSLVGGEQFF. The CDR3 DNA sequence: TGTGCCAGCAGCTTGGTAGGGGGAGAGCAGTTCTTC.

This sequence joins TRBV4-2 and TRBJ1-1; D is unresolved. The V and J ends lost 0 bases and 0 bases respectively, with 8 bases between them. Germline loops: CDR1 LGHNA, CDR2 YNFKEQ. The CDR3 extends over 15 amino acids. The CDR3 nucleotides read TGTGCCAGCAGCCAAGAAGGCCTCTTGAACACTGAAGCTTTCTTT. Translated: CASSQEGLLNTEAFF.

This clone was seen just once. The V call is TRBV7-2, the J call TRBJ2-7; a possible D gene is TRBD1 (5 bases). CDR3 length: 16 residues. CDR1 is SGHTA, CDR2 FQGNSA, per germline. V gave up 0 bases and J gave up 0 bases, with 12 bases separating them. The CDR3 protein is CASSLARQGSSYEQYF. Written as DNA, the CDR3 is TGTGCCAGCAGCTTAGCTAGGCAGGGAAGCTCCTACGAGCAGTACTTC.

CDR3 in DNA: TGTGCCAGCAGCTACCACAATGAGCAGTTCTTC. The encoded protein is CASSYHNEQFF. The chain has TRBV5-4 and TRBJ2-1; D not resolved. There are 11 residues in the CDR3. Germline assignment: CDR1 SGHNT and CDR2 YYREEE (reference sequence). V was trimmed by 3 bases and J by 5 bases, leaving 3 bases between them. Complete variable domain (other parts from reference TRBV5-4 and TRBJ2-1): ETGVTQSPTHLIKTRGQQVTLRCSSQSGHNTVSWYQQALGQGPQFIFQYYREEENGRGNFPPRFSGLQFPNYSSELNVNALELDDSALYLCASSYHNEQFFGPGTRLTVL.

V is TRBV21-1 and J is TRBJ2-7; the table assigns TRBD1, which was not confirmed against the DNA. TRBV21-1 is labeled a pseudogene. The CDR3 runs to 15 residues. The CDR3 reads CASSSHRAPFYEQYF. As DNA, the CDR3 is TGTGCCAGCAGCAGCCACAGGGCCCCATTCTACGAGCAGTACTTC.

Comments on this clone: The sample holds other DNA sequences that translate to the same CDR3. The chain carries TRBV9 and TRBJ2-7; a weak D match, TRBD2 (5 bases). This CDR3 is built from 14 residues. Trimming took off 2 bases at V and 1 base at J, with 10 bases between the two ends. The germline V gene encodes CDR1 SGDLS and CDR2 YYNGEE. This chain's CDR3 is CASSVGSPSYEQYF. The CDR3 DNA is TGTGCCAGCAGCGTGGGGAGTCCATCCTACGAGCAGTACTTC.

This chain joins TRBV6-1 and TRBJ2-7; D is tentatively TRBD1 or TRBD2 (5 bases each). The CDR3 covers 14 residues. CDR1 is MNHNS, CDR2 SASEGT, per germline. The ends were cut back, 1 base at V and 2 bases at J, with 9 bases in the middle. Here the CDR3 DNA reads TGTGCCAGCAGTGAAGGTGGGGGACCCTACGAGCAGTACTTC. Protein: CASSEGGGPYEQYF.

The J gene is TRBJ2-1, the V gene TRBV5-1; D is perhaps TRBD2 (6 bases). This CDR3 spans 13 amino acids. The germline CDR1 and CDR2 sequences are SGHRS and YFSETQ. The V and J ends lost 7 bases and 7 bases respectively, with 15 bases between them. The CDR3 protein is CASLSSSGNEQFF. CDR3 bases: TGCGCCAGCCTCTCTAGCAGCGGGAATGAGCAGTTCTTC.

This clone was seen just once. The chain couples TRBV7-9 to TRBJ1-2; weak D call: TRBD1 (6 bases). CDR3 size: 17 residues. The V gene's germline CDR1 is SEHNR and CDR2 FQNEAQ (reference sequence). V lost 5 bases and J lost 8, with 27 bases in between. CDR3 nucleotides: TGTGCCAGCAGCCGGAGTGGCTCGACGGGGGGAGACAGGGGCTACACCTTC. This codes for CASSRSGSTGGDRGYTF.

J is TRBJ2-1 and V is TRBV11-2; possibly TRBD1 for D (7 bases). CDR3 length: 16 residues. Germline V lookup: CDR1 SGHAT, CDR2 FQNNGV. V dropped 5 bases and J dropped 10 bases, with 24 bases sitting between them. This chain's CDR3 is CASSLSIRGPGGEQFF. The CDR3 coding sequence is TGTGCCAGCAGCCTCAGTATTCGGGGGCCAGGGGGAGAGCAGTTCTTC.

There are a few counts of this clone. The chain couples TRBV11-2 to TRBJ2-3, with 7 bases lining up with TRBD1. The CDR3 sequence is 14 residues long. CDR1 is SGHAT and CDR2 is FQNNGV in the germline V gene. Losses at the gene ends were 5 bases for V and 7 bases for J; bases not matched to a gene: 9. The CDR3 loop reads CASSPPGQKNTQYF. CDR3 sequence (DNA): TGTGCCAGCAGCCCACCGGGACAGAAGAATACGCAGTATTTT.

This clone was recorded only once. CDR3 DNA sequence: TGTGCCAGCAGTGAACCAGGACTCTACGAGCAGTACTTC. Translation gives CASSEPGLYEQYF. The chain is built from TRBV6-1 and TRBJ2-7, with a tentative D call TRBD2 (5 bases). Trimming shortened V by 2 bases and J by 3 bases, and 8 bases separated the two germline ends. CDR1 MNHNS and CDR2 SASEGT come from the germline V gene. The CDR3 runs to 13 residues.

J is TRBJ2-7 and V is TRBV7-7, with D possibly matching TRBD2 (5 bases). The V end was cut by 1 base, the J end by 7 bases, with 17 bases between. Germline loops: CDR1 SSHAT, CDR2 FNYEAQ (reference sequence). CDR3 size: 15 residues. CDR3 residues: CASSLGPDPTGEQYF. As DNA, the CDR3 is TGTGCCAGCAGCTTAGGACCGGACCCGACGGGGGAGCAGTACTTC.

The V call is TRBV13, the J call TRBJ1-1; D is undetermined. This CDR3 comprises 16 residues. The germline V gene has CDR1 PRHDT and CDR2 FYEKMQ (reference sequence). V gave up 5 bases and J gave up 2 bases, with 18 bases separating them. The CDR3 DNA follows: TGTGCCAGCAGCCCCAACGCGGAACACGGTAACACTGAAGCTTTCTTT. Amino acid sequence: CASSPNAEHGNTEAFF.

This CDR3 reads CASSIRRDEKLFF. The CDR3, as DNA: TGTGCCAGTAGTATCCGGAGGGATGAAAAACTGTTTTTT. The V and J genes are TRBV19 and TRBJ1-4; the D is unclear. The germline V gene encodes CDR1 LNHDA and CDR2 SQIVND (reference sequence). The CDR3 has 13 amino acids. Trimming removed 3 bases at V and 6 bases at J, with 8 bases between.

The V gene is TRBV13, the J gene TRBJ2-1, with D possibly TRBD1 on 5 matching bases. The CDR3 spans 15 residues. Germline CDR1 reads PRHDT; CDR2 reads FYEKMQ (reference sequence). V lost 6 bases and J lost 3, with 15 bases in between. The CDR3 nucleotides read TGTGCCAGCAGTCCCCGACAGTCTGTCTACAATGAGCAGTTCTTC. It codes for CASSPRQSVYNEQFF.

The CDR3 DNA follows: TGTGCCAGTGCCTTAGCGCAAACGTCCTACGAGCAGTACTTC. Translation: CASALAQTSYEQYF. The chain has TRBV7-9 and TRBJ2-7; TRBD2 is a possible D gene (5 bases). The V gene's germline CDR1 is SEHNR and CDR2 FQNEAQ (reference sequence). The length of the CDR3 is 14 residues. Trimming removed 9 bases at V and 1 base at J, with 16 bases between.

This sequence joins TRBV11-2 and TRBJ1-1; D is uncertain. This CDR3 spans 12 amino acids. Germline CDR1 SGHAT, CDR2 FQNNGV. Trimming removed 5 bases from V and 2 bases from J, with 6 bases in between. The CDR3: CASSVHNTEAFF. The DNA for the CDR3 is TGTGCCAGCAGCGTGCACAACACTGAAGCTTTCTTT.

CDR3 bases: TGTGCCAGCAGCGAGCGATCTAGGGGGGGCACAGATACGCAGTATTTT. Residues: CASSERSRGGTDTQYF. The chain uses TRBV11-2 and TRBJ2-3; D may correspond to TRBD1 or TRBD2 (6 bases each). Germline V gene sequence: CDR1 SGHAT, CDR2 FQNNGV. The CDR3 contains 16 residues. Trimming shortened V by 5 bases and J by 1 base, and 16 bases separated the two germline ends.

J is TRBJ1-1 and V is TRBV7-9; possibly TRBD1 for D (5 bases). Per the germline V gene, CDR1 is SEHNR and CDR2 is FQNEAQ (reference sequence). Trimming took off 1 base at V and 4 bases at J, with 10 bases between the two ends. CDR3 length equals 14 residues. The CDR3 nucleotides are TGTGCCAGCAGCTTAGGAATCGGGACCACTGAAGCTTTCTTT. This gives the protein CASSLGIGTTEAFF.

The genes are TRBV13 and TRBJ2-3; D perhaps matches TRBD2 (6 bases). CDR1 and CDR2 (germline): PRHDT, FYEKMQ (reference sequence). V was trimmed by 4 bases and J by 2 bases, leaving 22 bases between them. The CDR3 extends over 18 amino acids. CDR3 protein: CASSSRVAGTWDTDTQYF. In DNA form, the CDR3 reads TGTGCCAGCAGCTCGCGAGTGGCGGGGACTTGGGACACAGATACGCAGTATTTT.

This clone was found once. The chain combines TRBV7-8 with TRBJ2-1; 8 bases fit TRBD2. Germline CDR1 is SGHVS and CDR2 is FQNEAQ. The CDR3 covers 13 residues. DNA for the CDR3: TGTGCAGAGGGGCGGGGGGCCTACAATGAGCAGTTCTTC. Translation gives CAEGRGAYNEQFF.

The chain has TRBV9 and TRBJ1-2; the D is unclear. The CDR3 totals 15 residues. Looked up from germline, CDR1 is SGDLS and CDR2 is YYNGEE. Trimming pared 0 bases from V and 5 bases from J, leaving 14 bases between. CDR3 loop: CASSVGQWGGYGYTF. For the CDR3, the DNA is TGTGCCAGCAGCGTAGGTCAGTGGGGTGGGTATGGCTACACCTTC. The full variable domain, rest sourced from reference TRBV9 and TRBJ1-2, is DSGVTQTPKHLITATGQRVTLRCSPRSGDLSVYWYQQSLDQGLQFLIQYYNGEERAKGNILERFSAQQFPDLHSELNLSSLELGDSALYFCASSVGQWGGYGYTFGSGTRLTVV.

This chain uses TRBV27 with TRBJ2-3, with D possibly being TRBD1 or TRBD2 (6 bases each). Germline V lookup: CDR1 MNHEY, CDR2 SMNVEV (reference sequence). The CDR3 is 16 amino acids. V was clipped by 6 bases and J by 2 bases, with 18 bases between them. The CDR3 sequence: CASSPQEGEHTDTQYF. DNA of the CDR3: TGTGCCAGCAGCCCTCAGGAGGGGGAGCACACAGATACGCAGTATTTT.

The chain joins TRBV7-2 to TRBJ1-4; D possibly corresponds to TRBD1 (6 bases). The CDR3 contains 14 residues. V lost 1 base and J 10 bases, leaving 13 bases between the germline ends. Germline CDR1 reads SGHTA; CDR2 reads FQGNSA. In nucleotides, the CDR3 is TGTGCCAGCAGCTTAGGACAGGATCCACGAAAACTGTTTTTT. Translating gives CASSLGQDPRKLFF.

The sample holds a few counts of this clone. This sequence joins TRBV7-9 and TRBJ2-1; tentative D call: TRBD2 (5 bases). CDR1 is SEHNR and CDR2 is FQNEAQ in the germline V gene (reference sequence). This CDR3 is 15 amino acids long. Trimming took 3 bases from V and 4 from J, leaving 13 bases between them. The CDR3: CASSLDPSGYNEQFF. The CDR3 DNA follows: TGTGCCAGCAGCTTGGACCCCAGCGGATACAATGAGCAGTTCTTC.

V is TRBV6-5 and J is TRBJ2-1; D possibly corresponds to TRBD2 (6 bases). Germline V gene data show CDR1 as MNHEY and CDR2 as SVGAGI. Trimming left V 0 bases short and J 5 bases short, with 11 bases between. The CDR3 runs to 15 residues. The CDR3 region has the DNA TGTGCCAGCAGTTACTCGGCGGGCGGGGACAATGAGCAGTTCTTC. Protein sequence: CASSYSAGGDNEQFF.